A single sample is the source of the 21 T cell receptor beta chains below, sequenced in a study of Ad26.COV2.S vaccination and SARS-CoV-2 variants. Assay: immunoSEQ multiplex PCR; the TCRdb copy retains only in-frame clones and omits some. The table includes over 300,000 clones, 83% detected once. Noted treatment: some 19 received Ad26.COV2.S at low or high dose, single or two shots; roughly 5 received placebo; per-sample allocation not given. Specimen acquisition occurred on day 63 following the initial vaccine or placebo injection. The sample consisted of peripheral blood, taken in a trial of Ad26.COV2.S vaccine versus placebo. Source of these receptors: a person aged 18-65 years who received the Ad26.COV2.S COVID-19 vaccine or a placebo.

The CDR3 DNA reads as TGTGCCAGTAGAGACAGGGGGAATACGCAGTATTTT. Its translation: CASRDRGNTQYF. V usage is TRBV19 and J usage is TRBJ2-3; 9 nucleotides agree with TRBD1. This CDR3 comprises 12 residues. Trimming at V came to 6 bases and at J to 7 bases, leaving 2 bases not matched to a gene. CDR1 and CDR2 (germline): LNHDA, SQIVND (reference sequence).

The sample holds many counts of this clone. The CDR3 region is CASSLRSGSGNTIYF. In nucleotides, the CDR3 is TGTGCCAGCAGCCTAAGGTCCGGGTCCGGAAACACCATATATTTT. The chain carries TRBV7-9 and TRBJ1-3; D unresolved. CDR1 and CDR2 (germline): SEHNR, FQNEAQ (reference sequence). V lost 5 bases and J 4 bases, leaving 15 bases between the germline ends. The CDR3 totals 15 residues.

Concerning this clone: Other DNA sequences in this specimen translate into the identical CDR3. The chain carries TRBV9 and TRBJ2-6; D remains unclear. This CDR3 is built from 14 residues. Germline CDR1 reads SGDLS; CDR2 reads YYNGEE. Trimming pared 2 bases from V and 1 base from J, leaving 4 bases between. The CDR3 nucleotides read TGTGCCAGCAGCGTCAGTTCTGGGGCCAACGTCCTGACTTTC. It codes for CASSVSSGANVLTF. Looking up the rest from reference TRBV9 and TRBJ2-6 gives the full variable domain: DSGVTQTPKHLITATGQRVTLRCSPRSGDLSVYWYQQSLDQGLQFLIQYYNGEERAKGNILERFSAQQFPDLHSELNLSSLELGDSALYFCASSVSSGANVLTFGAGSRLTVL.

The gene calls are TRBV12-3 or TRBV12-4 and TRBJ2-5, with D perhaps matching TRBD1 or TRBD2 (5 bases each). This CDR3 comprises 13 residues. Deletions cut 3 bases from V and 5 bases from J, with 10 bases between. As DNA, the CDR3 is TGTGCCAGCAGTTTTGGGGACCGGGAGACCCAGTACTTC. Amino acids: CASSFGDRETQYF.

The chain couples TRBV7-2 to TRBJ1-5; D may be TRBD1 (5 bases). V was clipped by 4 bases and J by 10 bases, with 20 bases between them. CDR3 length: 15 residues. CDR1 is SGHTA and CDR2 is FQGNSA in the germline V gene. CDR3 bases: TGTGCCAGCAGCTCCGCGGGGACCGGGGGGGGACCCCAGCATTTT. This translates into CASSSAGTGGGPQHF.

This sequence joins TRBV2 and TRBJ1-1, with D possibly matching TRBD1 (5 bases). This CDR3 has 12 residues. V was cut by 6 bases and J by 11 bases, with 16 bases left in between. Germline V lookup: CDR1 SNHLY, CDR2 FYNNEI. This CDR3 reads CASRPTGRGAFF. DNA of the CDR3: TGTGCCAGCAGGCCCACGGGGCGGGGTGCTTTCTTT.

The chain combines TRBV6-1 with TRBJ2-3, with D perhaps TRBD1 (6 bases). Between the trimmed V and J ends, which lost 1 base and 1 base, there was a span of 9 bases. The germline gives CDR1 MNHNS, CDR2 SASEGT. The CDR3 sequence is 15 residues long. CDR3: CASSEVQGGTDTQYF. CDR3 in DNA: TGTGCCAGCAGTGAAGTACAGGGAGGCACAGATACGCAGTATTTT.

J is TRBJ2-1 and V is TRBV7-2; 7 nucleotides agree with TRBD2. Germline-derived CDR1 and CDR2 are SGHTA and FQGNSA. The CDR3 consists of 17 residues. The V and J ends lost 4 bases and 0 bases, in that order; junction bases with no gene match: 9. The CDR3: CASSSKVGGFSYNEQFF. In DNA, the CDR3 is TGTGCCAGCAGCTCCAAGGTGGGAGGGTTCTCCTACAATGAGCAGTTCTTC.

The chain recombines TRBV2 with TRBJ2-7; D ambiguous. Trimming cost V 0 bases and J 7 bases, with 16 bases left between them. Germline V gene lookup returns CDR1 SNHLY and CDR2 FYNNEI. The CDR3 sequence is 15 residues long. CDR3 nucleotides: TGTGCCAGCAGTGAAGCGCTTGTGGGTCTTTGGGAGCAGTACTTC. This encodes CASSEALVGLWEQYF.

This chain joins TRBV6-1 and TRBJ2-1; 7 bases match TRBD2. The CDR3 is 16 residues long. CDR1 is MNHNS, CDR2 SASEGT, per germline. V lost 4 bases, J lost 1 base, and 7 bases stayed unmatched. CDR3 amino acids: CASSGGGIFSYNEQFF. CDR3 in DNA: TGTGCCAGCAGTGGGGGGGGGATCTTTTCCTACAATGAGCAGTTCTTC.

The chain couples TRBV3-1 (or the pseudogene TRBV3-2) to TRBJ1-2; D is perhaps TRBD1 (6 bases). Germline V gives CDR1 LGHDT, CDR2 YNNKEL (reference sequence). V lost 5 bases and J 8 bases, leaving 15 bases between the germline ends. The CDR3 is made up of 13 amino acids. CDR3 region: CASSWRGDAGYTF. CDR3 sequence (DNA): TGTGCCAGCAGCTGGAGGGGGGATGCAGGCTACACCTTC.

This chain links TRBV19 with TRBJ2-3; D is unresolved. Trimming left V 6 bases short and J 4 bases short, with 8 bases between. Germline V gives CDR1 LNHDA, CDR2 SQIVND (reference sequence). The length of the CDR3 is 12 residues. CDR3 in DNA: TGTGCCAGTAGCCTTAGGGCAGATACGCAGTATTTT. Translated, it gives CASSLRADTQYF.

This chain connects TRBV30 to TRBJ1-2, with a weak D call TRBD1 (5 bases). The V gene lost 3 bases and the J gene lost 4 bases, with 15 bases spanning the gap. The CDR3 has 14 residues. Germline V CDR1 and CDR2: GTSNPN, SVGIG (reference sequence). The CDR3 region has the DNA TGTGCCTGGAGCGAAAGCAGACAGCGCTATGGCTACACCTTC. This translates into CAWSESRQRYGYTF.

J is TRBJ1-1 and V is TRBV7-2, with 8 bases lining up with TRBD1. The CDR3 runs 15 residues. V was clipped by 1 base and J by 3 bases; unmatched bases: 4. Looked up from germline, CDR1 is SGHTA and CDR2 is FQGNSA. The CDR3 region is CASSLGPGGYTEAFF. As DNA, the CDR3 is TGTGCCAGCAGCTTAGGGCCAGGGGGCTACACTGAAGCTTTCTTT.

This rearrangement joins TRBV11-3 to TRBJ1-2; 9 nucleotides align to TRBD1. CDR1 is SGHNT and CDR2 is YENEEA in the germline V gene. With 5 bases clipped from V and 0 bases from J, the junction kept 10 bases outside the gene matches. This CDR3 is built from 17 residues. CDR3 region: CASSPPEGTGTNYGYTF. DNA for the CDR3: TGTGCCAGCAGCCCACCAGAGGGGACAGGGACTAACTATGGCTACACCTTC.

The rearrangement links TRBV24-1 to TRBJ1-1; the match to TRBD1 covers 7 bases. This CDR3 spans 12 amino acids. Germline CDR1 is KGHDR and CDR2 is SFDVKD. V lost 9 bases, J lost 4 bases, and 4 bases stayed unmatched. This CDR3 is CATFNRGTEAFF. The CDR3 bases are TGTGCCACCTTTAACAGGGGCACTGAAGCTTTCTTT.

The CDR3 nucleotides read TGTGCCAGCTCACCACTGAGGAGCGGTGATGATGAGCAGTTCTTC. Residues: CASSPLRSGDDEQFF. The chain couples TRBV18 to TRBJ2-1; maybe TRBD2 (5 bases). Between the trimmed V and J ends, which lost 1 base and 8 bases, there was a span of 15 bases. Germline CDR1 is KGHSH and CDR2 is LQKENI. The CDR3 has 15 amino acids.

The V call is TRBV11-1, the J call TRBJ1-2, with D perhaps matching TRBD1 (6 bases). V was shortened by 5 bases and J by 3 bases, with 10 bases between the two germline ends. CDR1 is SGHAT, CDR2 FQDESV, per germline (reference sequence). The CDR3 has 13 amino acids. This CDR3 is CASSPGADYGYTF. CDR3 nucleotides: TGTGCCAGCAGCCCGGGGGCGGACTATGGCTACACCTTC. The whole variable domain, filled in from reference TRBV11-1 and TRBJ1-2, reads EAEVAQSPRYKITEKSQAVAFWCDPISGHATLYWYRQILGQGPELLVQFQDESVVDDSQLPKDRFSAERLKGVDSTLKIQPAELGDSAMYLCASSPGADYGYTFGSGTRLTVV.

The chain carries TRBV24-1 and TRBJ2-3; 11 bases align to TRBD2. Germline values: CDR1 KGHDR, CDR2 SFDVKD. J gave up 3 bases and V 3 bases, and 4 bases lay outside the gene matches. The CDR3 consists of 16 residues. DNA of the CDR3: TGTGCCACCAGTGATCCTAGCGGGGGGCCGACAGATACGCAGTATTTT. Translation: CATSDPSGGPTDTQYF.

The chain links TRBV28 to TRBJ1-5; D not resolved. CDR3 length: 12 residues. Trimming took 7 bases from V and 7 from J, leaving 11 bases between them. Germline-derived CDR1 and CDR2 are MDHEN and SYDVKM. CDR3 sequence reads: CASIDLGQPQHF. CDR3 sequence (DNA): TGTGCCAGCATAGATCTGGGGCAGCCCCAGCATTTT.

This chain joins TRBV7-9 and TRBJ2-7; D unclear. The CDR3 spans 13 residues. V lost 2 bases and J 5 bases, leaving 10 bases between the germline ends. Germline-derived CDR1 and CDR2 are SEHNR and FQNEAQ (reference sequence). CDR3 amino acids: CASSLYGGDEQYF. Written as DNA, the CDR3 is TGTGCCAGCAGCTTATACGGTGGCGACGAGCAGTACTTC.